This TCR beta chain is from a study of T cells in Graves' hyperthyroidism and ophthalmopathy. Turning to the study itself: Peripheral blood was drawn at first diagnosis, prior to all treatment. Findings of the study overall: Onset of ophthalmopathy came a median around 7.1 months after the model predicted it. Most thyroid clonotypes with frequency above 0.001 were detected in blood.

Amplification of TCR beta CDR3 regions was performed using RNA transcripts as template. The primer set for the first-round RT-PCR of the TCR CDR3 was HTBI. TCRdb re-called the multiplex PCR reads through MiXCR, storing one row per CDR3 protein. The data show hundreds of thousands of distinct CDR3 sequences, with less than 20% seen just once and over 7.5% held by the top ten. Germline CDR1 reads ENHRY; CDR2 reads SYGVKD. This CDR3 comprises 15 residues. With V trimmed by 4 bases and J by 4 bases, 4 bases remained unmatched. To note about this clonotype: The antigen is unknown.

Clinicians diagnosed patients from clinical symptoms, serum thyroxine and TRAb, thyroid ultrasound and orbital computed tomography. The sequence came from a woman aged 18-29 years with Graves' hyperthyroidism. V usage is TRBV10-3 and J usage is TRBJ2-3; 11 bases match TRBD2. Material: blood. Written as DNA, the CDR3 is TGTGCCATCAGTGTTAGCGGGGGGGCCTCAGATACGCAGTATTTT. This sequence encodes CAISVSGGASDTQYF.